The rows below give T cell receptor beta chains drawn from one sample of a study of blood T cell repertoires in COVID-19. The protocol was immunoSEQ multiplex PCR, while the TCRdb copy is restricted to in-frame clones and leaves out a portion. The data contain fewer than 400,000 clones, 85% of them seen just once; the ten biggest clones take up approximately 3.6%. The sample consisted of peripheral blood. The receptors derive from a woman between 18 and 29 years old with acute or convalescent COVID-19. CDR3s include the opening cysteine and the closing phenylalanine or tryptophan. A D gene is named only where the DNA matches it firmly. Only some rows state a clone size, as once, few, many or a class for expanded clones.

abundance	v_gene	j_gene	d_gene	CDR3nt	CDR3aa
NA	TRBV5-1	TRBJ2-1	NA	TGCGCCAGCAGACATTTTGGGGTCAGGGACAATGAGCAGTTCTTC	CASRHFGVRDNEQFF
NA	TRBV12-5	TRBJ2-1	NA	TGTGCTAGTGTCCTTCAGGCCAGCTCCTACAATGAGCAGTTCTTC	CASVLQASSYNEQFF
NA	TRBV21-1	TRBJ1-5	NA	TGTGCCAGCAGCAAAGTCGGCGGTACTTTTTGTCAGCCCCAGCATTTT	CASSKVGGTFCQPQHF
NA	TRBV2	TRBJ2-3	NA	TGTGCCAGCACCGGGGACACAGATACGCAGTATTTT	CASTGDTDTQYF
NA	TRBV7-9	TRBJ2-7	NA	TGTGCCAGCAGCTTAGCCCGGAAGGGGGACAACTACGAGCAGTACTTC	CASSLARKGDNYEQYF
once	TRBV6-5	TRBJ1-2	TRBD1	TGTGCCAGCGGGGACAGGAACTATGGCTACACCTTC	CASGDRNYGYTF
NA	TRBV13	TRBJ1-1	NA	TGTGCCAGCAGCCCCAGGGGTAACACTGAAGCTTTCTTT	CASSPRGNTEAFF
NA	TRBV5-1	TRBJ1-1	NA	TGCGCCAGCAGCACCAGACAGGCGACGTACACTGAAGCTTTCTTT	CASSTRQATYTEAFF
once	TRBV2	TRBJ1-1	NA	TGTGCCAGCAATCTCTACTACACTGAAGCTTTCTTT	CASNLYYTEAFF
once	TRBV18	TRBJ1-6	NA	TGTGCCAGCTCTTCGGCAGGGCGCGATTCACCCCTCCACTTT	CASSSAGRDSPLHF
once	TRBV11-2	TRBJ2-7	NA	TGTGCCAGCAGCTTAGTTGGAGGTGTCCACGAGCAGTACTTC	CASSLVGGVHEQYF
NA	TRBV19	TRBJ2-1	TRBD2	TGTGCCAGTAGTGGATGGGGAGGGACGTTCTTC	CASSGWGGTFF
NA	TRBV19	TRBJ1-1	NA	TGTGCCAGTAGTATCTGGGGGGGGAACACTGAAGCTTTCTTT	CASSIWGGNTEAFF
NA	TRBV9	TRBJ2-3	TRBD2	TGTGCCAGCAGCGTAGATACACGGCGGGAGAGCGCAGATACGCAGTATTTT	CASSVDTRRESADTQYF
once	TRBV27	TRBJ1-3	NA	TGTGCCAGCAGCCCTCAGGGCAACACCATATATTTT	CASSPQGNTIYF
NA	TRBV28	TRBJ1-2	TRBD1	TGTGCCAGCAGGGGTCCGAAGTCATCCGGAGGGGGCGCAGGCTATGGCTACACCTTC	CASRGPKSSGGGAGYGYTF
NA	TRBV6-2/TRBV6-3	TRBJ1-2	NA	TGTGCCAGCAGTCCAACAACGTATGGCTACACCTTC	CASSPTTYGYTF